The 19 T cell receptor beta chains below were found in one sample sequenced in a study of cytomegalovirus exposure and HLA in healthy donors. The PCR ran on 60 Vbeta and 13 Jbeta primers. Here immunoSEQ multiplex PCR was the method, and the copy in TCRdb shows in-frame clones only, minus some. The data show approximately 160,000 clones, 77% seen once. Material for sequencing was PBMCs. These receptors originate from a woman younger than 45 in good health and CMV-seronegative.

This clone occurred once. The chain employs TRBV15 and TRBJ1-5; perhaps TRBD1 as D (5 bases). Germline V lookup: CDR1 LNHNV, CDR2 YYDKDF (reference sequence). The CDR3 runs 15 residues. V lost 0 bases and J 4 bases, leaving 10 bases between the germline ends. CDR3 in amino acids: CATSRDSGKNQPQHF. DNA for the CDR3: TGTGCCACCAGCAGAGATTCAGGGAAAAATCAGCCCCAGCATTTT. The full variable domain, its missing parts supplied by reference TRBV15 and TRBJ1-5, is DAMVIQNPRYQVTQFGKPVTLSCSQTLNHNVMYWYQQKSSQAPKLLFHYYDKDFNNEADTPDNFQSRRPNTSFCFLDIRSPGLGDTAMYLCATSRDSGKNQPQHFGDGTRLSIL.

This clone was detected many times. The chain has TRBV6-5 and TRBJ1-2; D gene unclear. CDR3 length equals 12 residues. Trimming pared 3 bases from V and 7 bases from J, leaving 9 bases between. In germline, CDR1 is MNHEY, CDR2 SVGAGI. CDR3 DNA: TGTGCCAGCAGTTATTCGGGGTTTGGCTACACCTTC. This codes for CASSYSGFGYTF.

This clone was seen more than once but under ten times. V usage is TRBV5-1 and J usage is TRBJ2-7; TRBD1 might be the D (5 bases). Germline V CDR1 and CDR2: SGHRS, YFSETQ. CDR3 length: 15 amino acids. Trimming shortened V by 0 bases and J by 6 bases, and 16 bases separated the two germline ends. In DNA form, the CDR3 reads TGCGCCAGCAGCTTGGGCGTGACAGCCCTAAGCGAGCAGTACTTC. Protein: CASSLGVTALSEQYF.

The rearrangement uses TRBV9 and TRBJ1-2, with 9 bases matching TRBD1. The germline V gene encodes CDR1 SGDLS and CDR2 YYNGEE. V was pared by 4 bases and J by 4 bases, with 8 bases of the junction left unmatched. The length of the CDR3 is 15 residues. CDR3 nucleotide sequence: TGTGCCAGCAGCCCCGGGGACAGGGAGATCTATGGCTACACCTTC. Translating gives CASSPGDREIYGYTF.

J is TRBJ2-1 and V is TRBV4-3, with D uncertain. With 0 bases removed from V and 4 bases from J, the gap between germline ends came to 4 bases. Germline V gives CDR1 LGHNA, CDR2 YSLEER. CDR3 length: 13 amino acids. In DNA form, the CDR3 reads TGCGCCAGCAGCCAAGACCATTACAATGAGCAGTTCTTC. It specifies CASSQDHYNEQFF.

The chain joins TRBV30 to TRBJ1-1; D unresolved. Germline V gives CDR1 GTSNPN, CDR2 SVGIG (reference sequence). The CDR3 has 13 amino acids. Trimming stripped 5 bases from V and 0 bases from J, with 10 bases between. CDR3 region: CAWGPGVNTEAFF. The CDR3, as DNA: TGTGCCTGGGGACCGGGAGTGAACACTGAAGCTTTCTTT. The full variable domain, with the rest looked up from reference TRBV30 and TRBJ1-1, is SQTIHQWPATLVQPVGSPLSLECTVEGTSNPNLYWYRQAAGRGLQLLFYSVGIGQISSEVPQNLSASRPQDRQFILSSKKLLLSDSGFYLCAWGPGVNTEAFFGQGTRLTVV.

The chain couples TRBV29-1 to TRBJ1-3; TRBD1 might be the D (5 bases). This CDR3 contains 17 residues. Germline lookup yields CDR1 SQVTM and CDR2 ANQGSEA. V was pared by 4 bases and J by 0 bases, with 19 bases between. The CDR3 is CSVVSSRTQSSGNTIYF. CDR3 nucleotide sequence: TGCAGCGTTGTTAGCTCTAGGACACAGAGCTCTGGAAACACCATATATTTT.

The chain recombines TRBV10-1 with TRBJ2-7, with D perhaps TRBD1 (6 bases). Trimming stripped 4 bases from V and 2 bases from J, with 15 bases between. CDR1 and CDR2 from the germline V gene are WNHNN and SYGVQD (reference sequence). The CDR3 sequence is 15 residues long. CDR3 in amino acids: CASSARRQAAYEQYF. CDR3 nucleotides: TGCGCCAGCAGTGCCCGCCGACAGGCCGCCTACGAGCAGTACTTC.

This clone was found once. The rearrangement joins TRBV6-5 to TRBJ1-1, with D unresolved. The CDR3 is 15 residues long. Germline values: CDR1 MNHEY, CDR2 SVGAGI. Trimming shortened V by 7 bases and J by 4 bases, and 19 bases separated the two germline ends. The CDR3 nucleotides read TGTGCCAGCACCTCCAGTCCTGGTAAGATCACTGAAGCTTTCTTT. Protein sequence: CASTSSPGKITEAFF.

The V call is TRBV29-1, the J call TRBJ2-5; 11 nucleotides match TRBD2. Germline V lookup: CDR1 SQVTM, CDR2 ANQGSEA. Trimming cost V 6 bases and J 3 bases; bases outside gene matches: 12. CDR3 length equals 16 residues. The CDR3 DNA is TGCAGCGTAGCACAAGGTAGTAGCGGGAGGGAAGAGACCCAGTACTTC. It translates to CSVAQGSSGREETQYF. Looking up the rest from reference TRBV29-1 and TRBJ2-5 gives the full variable domain: SAVISQKPSRDICQRGTSLTIQCQVDSQVTMMFWYRQQPGQSLTLIATANQGSEATYESGFVIDKFPISRPNLTFSTLTVSNMSPEDSSIYLCSVAQGSSGREETQYFGPGTRLLVL.

The rearrangement uses TRBV10-3 and TRBJ1-2, with TRBD1 as a possible D gene (5 bases). The germline CDR1 and CDR2 sequences are ENHRY and SYGVKD. V was clipped by 0 bases and J by 2 bases, with 10 bases between them. This CDR3 is 15 amino acids long. CDR3 DNA sequence: TGTGCCATCAGTGAGTCGGGGGGGTCGAACTATGGCTACACCTTC. It codes for CAISESGGSNYGYTF.

The CDR3 DNA follows: TGTGCCAGCAGCGGGCTAGCGTACGGGGAGCTGTTTTTT. Encoded protein: CASSGLAYGELFF. V usage is TRBV7-2 and J usage is TRBJ2-2; a weak D match, TRBD2 (6 bases). Trimming removed 5 bases at V and 7 bases at J, with 11 bases between. The CDR3 is made up of 13 amino acids. CDR1 is SGHTA and CDR2 is FQGNSA in the germline V gene.

This clone was counted a single time. The V call is TRBV7-8, the J call TRBJ2-3, with D tentatively TRBD2 (5 bases). CDR1 is SGHVS and CDR2 is FQNEAQ in the germline V gene. The CDR3 length is 13 residues. The germline V and J ends were trimmed by 3 bases and 3 bases, with 7 bases remaining between them. This CDR3 is CASSLGETDTQYF. CDR3 nucleotide sequence: TGTGCCAGCAGCTTGGGAGAGACAGATACGCAGTATTTT.

The chain has TRBV5-1 and TRBJ2-2; D is perhaps TRBD2 (5 bases). Germline loops: CDR1 SGHRS, CDR2 YFSETQ. The CDR3 runs 16 residues. Between the trimmed V and J ends, which lost 0 bases and 4 bases, there was a span of 13 bases. Here the CDR3 DNA reads TGCGCCAGCAGCTTGGTACCGGGTGGAGGCACCGGGGAGCTGTTTTTT. This sequence encodes CASSLVPGGGTGELFF.

This rearrangement joins TRBV5-1 to TRBJ2-3; no clear D. V dropped 0 bases and J dropped 0 bases, with 11 bases sitting between them. The CDR3 spans 16 residues. In germline, CDR1 is SGHRS, CDR2 YFSETQ. This CDR3 reads CASSLAVLPSTDTQYF. In DNA form, the CDR3 reads TGCGCCAGCAGCTTGGCAGTGCTTCCCAGCACAGATACGCAGTATTTT.

This chain uses TRBV2 with TRBJ1-6; 7 bases fit TRBD1. V was pared by 2 bases and J by 8 bases, with 3 bases of the junction left unmatched. CDR1 and CDR2 from the germline V gene are SNHLY and FYNNEI. This CDR3 is 14 amino acids long. The CDR3: CASSERDSHSPLHF. The CDR3 DNA is TGTGCCAGCAGTGAACGGGACAGCCATTCACCCCTCCACTTT.

The V call is TRBV9, the J call TRBJ1-4; 9 nucleotides align to TRBD1. Trimming cost V 0 bases and J 8 bases; bases outside gene matches: 11. Germline V gene sequence: CDR1 SGDLS, CDR2 YYNGEE. This CDR3 has 17 amino acids. CDR3 DNA: TGTGCCAGCAGCGTAGGTGTTTTGGGACAGGGTTTAGAAAAACTGTTTTTT. It translates to CASSVGVLGQGLEKLFF.

The rearrangement joins TRBV19 to TRBJ2-1; no reliable D call. Per germline, CDR1 LNHDA and CDR2 SQIVND (reference sequence). There are 16 residues in the CDR3. V lost 3 bases to trimming and J lost 7 bases, with 19 bases between them. The CDR3 spells CASSMSYAVFKNEQFF. For the CDR3, the DNA is TGTGCCAGTAGTATGTCCTATGCCGTTTTTAAGAATGAGCAGTTCTTC.

The CDR3 region has the DNA TGCGCCAGCAGCGAAGGACTTAGCAATCAGCCCCAGCATTTT. Its translation: CASSEGLSNQPQHF. This rearrangement joins TRBV5-1 to TRBJ1-5; D not certain. The CDR3 has 14 residues. V was shortened by 4 bases and J by 0 bases, with 8 bases between the two germline ends. Germline CDR1 is SGHRS and CDR2 is YFSETQ.